Below, 28 T cell receptor beta chains from the same sample are listed, as sequenced in a study of blood T cell repertoires in COVID-19. The table came from immunoSEQ multiplex PCR; TCRdb's copy has only in-frame clones and leaves some out. The sample has approximately 82,000 clones, approximately 75% seen once; the top ten hold roughly an eighth. Specimen: peripheral blood. The origin of the receptors is a human donor in a cohort sampled during active COVID-19.

This chain uses TRBV5-1 with TRBJ1-4; TRBD1 matches at 7 bases. V shed 1 base and J 5 bases; nucleotides not matched to a gene: 2. The germline V gene has CDR1 SGHRS and CDR2 YFSETQ. The CDR3 runs to 14 residues. The CDR3: CASSLSGGNEKLFF. In DNA form, the CDR3 reads TGCGCCAGCAGCTTGTCAGGGGGGAATGAAAAACTGTTTTTT.

This chain uses TRBV7-3 with TRBJ1-1; 7 bases are shared with TRBD1. With V trimmed by 5 bases and J by 5 bases, 17 bases remained unmatched. Germline V gene lookup returns CDR1 SGHTA and CDR2 FQGTGA. There are 17 residues in the CDR3. CDR3 amino acids: CASSPSQTGNPFTEAFF. The CDR3 DNA sequence: TGTGCCAGCAGCCCAAGCCAGACAGGGAACCCATTTACTGAAGCTTTCTTT.

A few counts support this clone. The chain uses TRBV29-1 and TRBJ1-2, with D unclear. The CDR3 is made up of 11 amino acids. Trimming pared 7 bases from V and 4 bases from J, leaving 10 bases between. Germline values: CDR1 SQVTM, CDR2 ANQGSEA. CDR3 nucleotides: TGCAGCGCCGTCGAGTCCTATGGCTACACCTTC. This gives the protein CSAVESYGYTF.

The rearrangement joins TRBV12-1 to TRBJ2-7; the tabulated D call, TRBD1, remains unverified against the DNA. TRBV12-1 is shown as a pseudogene. The length of the CDR3 is 15 residues. CDR3 coding DNA: TGTGCCAGCAGCTCTTGGACAGGGGGGTCCTACGAGCAGTACTTC. Translation: CASSSWTGGSYEQYF.

This sequence joins TRBV24-1 and TRBJ2-3; maybe TRBD1 (6 bases). This CDR3 comprises 18 residues. Germline loops: CDR1 KGHDR, CDR2 SFDVKD. V lost 0 bases and J lost 0, with 15 bases in between. DNA for the CDR3: TGTGCCACCAGTGATTTGGCAGGGGCCGGTCAAAGCACAGATACGCAGTATTTT. Amino acid sequence: CATSDLAGAGQSTDTQYF.

The chain joins TRBV7-2 to TRBJ2-5; TRBD2 matches at 13 bases. This CDR3 region has 16 residues. After removal of 3 bases from V and 1 base from J, the junction contained 2 bases not matched to a gene. Germline V lookup: CDR1 SGHTA, CDR2 FQGNSA. The CDR3 protein is CASSLGLAGLQETQYF. CDR3 nucleotide sequence: TGTGCCAGCAGCTTGGGACTAGCGGGACTCCAAGAGACCCAGTACTTC.

The V call is TRBV5-4, the J call TRBJ2-5; TRBD1 matches 9 bases. J gave up 1 base and V 0 bases, and 7 bases lay outside the gene matches. The CDR3 runs to 17 residues. Germline lookup yields CDR1 SGHNT and CDR2 YYREEE (reference sequence). The CDR3 loop is CASSLVGGQGLQETQYF. The CDR3 nucleotides are TGTGCCAGCAGCTTGGTAGGGGGACAGGGTCTCCAAGAGACCCAGTACTTC.

The chain combines TRBV5-1 with TRBJ1-2, with TRBD1 as a possible D gene (5 bases). Germline CDR1 reads SGHRS; CDR2 reads YFSETQ. This CDR3 is 14 amino acids long. V was cut by 7 bases and J by 2 bases, with 15 bases left in between. The CDR3 loop reads CASGLGALNYGYTF. CDR3 bases: TGCGCCAGCGGCCTAGGGGCCTTAAACTATGGCTACACCTTC.

The genes are TRBV29-1 and TRBJ2-2, with TRBD1 identical over 7 bases. The J segment lost 4 bases and the V segment lost 7 bases, leaving 9 bases of the junction unmatched. This CDR3 has 14 residues. CDR1 and CDR2 from the germline V gene are SQVTM and ANQGSEA. The CDR3 nucleotides read TGCAGCGCCCGTGACAGGGCGAGCACCGGGGAGCTGTTTTTT. Its translation is CSARDRASTGELFF.

The count of this clone is one. The chain couples TRBV30 to TRBJ1-6; TRBD1 aligns across 7 bases. CDR3 length: 13 residues. V lost 4 bases to trimming and J lost 10 bases; unmatched junction nucleotides: 7. The V gene's germline CDR1 is GTSNPN and CDR2 SVGIG (reference sequence). In DNA form, the CDR3 reads TGTGCCTGGAAAGGGGGCCCTGGGTCACCCCTCCACTTT. This gives the protein CAWKGGPGSPLHF.

The chain links TRBV30 to TRBJ1-5, with 8 bases fitting TRBD1. Per germline, CDR1 GTSNPN and CDR2 SVGIG (reference sequence). The CDR3 is 15 residues long. The V and J ends lost 5 bases and 0 bases, in that order; junction bases with no gene match: 6. CDR3 region: CAWGRTGYSNQPQHF. The DNA for the CDR3 is TGTGCCTGGGGCAGGACAGGGTATAGCAATCAGCCCCAGCATTTT. Combining the CDR3 with reference TRBV30 and TRBJ1-5 gives the whole variable domain SQTIHQWPATLVQPVGSPLSLECTVEGTSNPNLYWYRQAAGRGLQLLFYSVGIGQISSEVPQNLSASRPQDRQFILSSKKLLLSDSGFYLCAWGRTGYSNQPQHFGDGTRLSIL.

The chain couples TRBV27 to TRBJ2-2; 8 bases map to TRBD1. This CDR3 contains 17 residues. Germline V lookup: CDR1 MNHEY, CDR2 SMNVEV (reference sequence). With V trimmed by 7 bases and J by 7 bases, 17 bases remained unmatched. CDR3 sequence reads: CASTTPGQGAAVGELFF. The CDR3 DNA is TGTGCCAGCACTACGCCGGGGCAGGGGGCAGCGGTCGGGGAGCTGTTTTTT.

The V and J genes are TRBV18 and TRBJ2-1; 8 nucleotides line up with TRBD2. CDR3 length equals 17 residues. CDR1 KGHSH and CDR2 LQKENI come from the germline V gene. J gave up 2 bases and V 2 bases, and 8 bases lay outside the gene matches. The CDR3 DNA follows: TGTGCCAGCTCACCAGATCTCGTCGGGGGGGCCTACAATGAGCAGTTCTTC. It is translated as CASSPDLVGGAYNEQFF.

The V call is TRBV5-1, the J call TRBJ2-3, with 13 bases fitting TRBD2. V shed 6 bases, J shed 0 bases, and the junction held 4 bases outside the gene matches. This CDR3 is built from 16 residues. CDR1 and CDR2 from the germline V gene are SGHRS and YFSETQ. The CDR3: CASKPGLAGSTDTQYF. CDR3 nucleotides: TGCGCCAGCAAACCGGGACTAGCGGGGAGCACAGATACGCAGTATTTT.

V and J are TRBV6-6 and TRBJ1-2; 8 positions agree with TRBD1. V was clipped by 6 bases and J by 6 bases; unmatched bases: 9. Germline CDR1 reads MNHNY; CDR2 reads SVGAGI (reference sequence). The CDR3 covers 14 residues. The chain's CDR3 is CASSSLTGDNGYTF. The CDR3 DNA follows: TGTGCCAGCAGCTCGTTGACAGGGGATAATGGCTACACCTTC.

This chain links TRBV28 with TRBJ2-7; D is possibly TRBD2 (6 bases). V was pared by 3 bases and J by 4 bases, with 16 bases between. The CDR3 loop spans 15 amino acids. CDR1 is MDHEN and CDR2 is SYDVKM in the germline V gene. CDR3 in DNA: TGTGCCAGCAGTTTCGGCGGGTCGGGGGTATACGAGCAGTACTTC. Translated: CASSFGGSGVYEQYF.

The chain recombines TRBV11-2 with TRBJ2-2; no clear D gene. This CDR3 contains 14 residues. CDR1 SGHAT and CDR2 FQNNGV come from the germline V gene. Trimming left V 5 bases short and J 6 bases short, with 13 bases between. Here the CDR3 reads CASSPLSDAGELFF. In DNA form, the CDR3 reads TGTGCCAGCAGCCCTCTGAGCGACGCCGGGGAGCTGTTTTTT.

The chain carries TRBV4-1 and TRBJ1-4, with 9 bases lining up with TRBD1. Germline lookup yields CDR1 MGHRA and CDR2 YSYEKL. This CDR3 region has 16 residues. Trimming took 2 bases from V and 7 from J; bases not matched to a gene: 8. CDR3 DNA sequence: TGCGCCAGCAGCCAAAATCAACAGGGGGCTAGTGAAAAACTGTTTTTT. As protein: CASSQNQQGASEKLFF.

The chain combines TRBV6-4 with TRBJ2-7; no clear D. The CDR3 is 16 amino acids. Per germline, CDR1 MRHNA and CDR2 SNTAGT. Trimming left V 4 bases short and J 0 bases short, with 16 bases between. The CDR3 is CASSARQRRHSYEQYF. CDR3 sequence (DNA): TGTGCCAGCAGTGCCCGCCAGAGGCGGCACTCCTACGAGCAGTACTTC.

The rearrangement joins TRBV3-1 (or the pseudogene TRBV3-2) to TRBJ2-6, with 9 bases aligning to TRBD1. Germline CDR1 LGHDT, CDR2 YNNKEL (reference sequence). The CDR3 consists of 17 residues. V shed 4 bases, J shed 3 bases, and the junction held 7 bases outside the gene matches. The CDR3 protein is CASSPGQGSLGANVLTF. The CDR3 DNA is TGTGCCAGCAGCCCGGGACAGGGTTCTCTTGGGGCCAACGTCCTGACTTTC.

The J gene is TRBJ1-2, the V gene TRBV18; 12 nucleotides line up with TRBD1. The V and J ends lost 3 bases and 0 bases, in that order; junction bases with no gene match: 5. This CDR3 region has 17 residues. The germline CDR1 and CDR2 sequences are KGHSH and LQKENI. In nucleotides, the CDR3 is TGTGCCAGCTCACCGGGGACAGGGGGCTCCTCTAACTATGGCTACACCTTC. It yields the protein CASSPGTGGSSNYGYTF.

The chain carries TRBV19 and TRBJ1-2; 8 bases match TRBD1. V lost 7 bases and J lost 4; bases outside the gene matches: 5. The length of the CDR3 is 13 residues. Looked up from germline, CDR1 is LNHDA and CDR2 is SQIVND (reference sequence). The CDR3 DNA is TGTGCCAGTACCGGGGACAGGTTCTATGGCTACACCTTC. It specifies CASTGDRFYGYTF.

The J gene is TRBJ2-7, the V gene TRBV29-1, with D perhaps matching TRBD1 (9 bases). The CDR3 length is 15 residues. V gave up 7 bases and J gave up 5 bases, with 24 bases separating them. Germline values: CDR1 SQVTM, CDR2 ANQGSEA. CDR3: CSARRGGQGGNEQYF. CDR3 coding DNA: TGCAGCGCCAGACGGGGGGGACAGGGTGGAAACGAGCAGTACTTC.

J is TRBJ2-2 and V is TRBV4-1; the match to TRBD1 covers 8 bases. There are 16 residues in the CDR3. V was pared by 4 bases and J by 3 bases, with 7 bases of the junction left unmatched. Looked up from germline, CDR1 is MGHRA and CDR2 is YSYEKL. The CDR3 sequence is CASSRQGAPDTGELFF. The CDR3 DNA reads as TGCGCCAGCAGCCGCCAGGGGGCGCCTGACACCGGGGAGCTGTTTTTT.

This chain joins TRBV7-9 and TRBJ2-7; the D gene is possibly TRBD1 (6 bases). The CDR3 runs 14 residues. Germline CDR1 SEHNR, CDR2 FQNEAQ (reference sequence). V was shortened by 4 bases and J by 0 bases, with 10 bases between the two germline ends. CDR3 in DNA: TGTGCCAGCAGCTCTGGGGGCGTCTCCTACGAGCAGTACTTC. It yields the protein CASSSGGVSYEQYF.

The chain employs TRBV5-6 and TRBJ1-4; 9 bases map to TRBD1. Germline values: CDR1 SGHDT, CDR2 YYEEEE. The CDR3 runs to 14 residues. The junction had 2 bases not matched to a gene; V was cut back by 1 base and J by 7 bases. The CDR3 bases are TGTGCCAGCAGCTTGACAGGGGGCAGTGAAAAACTGTTTTTT. Amino acid sequence: CASSLTGGSEKLFF.

The chain has TRBV5-6 and TRBJ2-2, with D unclear. With 2 bases removed from V and 1 base from J, the gap between germline ends came to 3 bases. The length of the CDR3 is 13 residues. Germline values: CDR1 SGHDT, CDR2 YYEEEE. CDR3: CASSFLNTGELFF. Here the CDR3 DNA reads TGTGCCAGCAGCTTTCTGAACACCGGGGAGCTGTTTTTT.

The V and J genes are TRBV9 and TRBJ2-2, with D maybe TRBD2 (6 bases). The CDR3 runs 15 residues. The V end lost 4 bases, the J end lost 1 base, and 11 bases lay between the germline ends. The germline V gene has CDR1 SGDLS and CDR2 YYNGEE. In DNA, the CDR3 is TGTGCCAGCAGCCCGGGGGATCTGAACACCGGGGAGCTGTTTTTT. It is translated as CASSPGDLNTGELFF. Variable domain in full (rest from reference TRBV9 and TRBJ2-2): DSGVTQTPKHLITATGQRVTLRCSPRSGDLSVYWYQQSLDQGLQFLIQYYNGEERAKGNILERFSAQQFPDLHSELNLSSLELGDSALYFCASSPGDLNTGELFFGEGSRLTVL.